A selection of T cell receptor beta chains follows, all from one sample in a study of cytomegalovirus exposure and HLA in healthy donors. Using immunoSEQ multiplex PCR, the repertoire was profiled, and TCRdb retains in-frame clones only, with some absent. The sample includes 150,000 to 180,000 clones, about 80% of them seen just once. Specimen: PBMCs. These receptors came from a woman aged 40 to 50 in good health and CMV-seronegative. The CDR3 runs from the conserved cysteine through the conserved F or W.

V gene: TRBV6-1; J gene: TRBJ1-1; CDR3 length: 15; CDR3 protein: CASSLRTGVNTEAFF
V gene: TRBV30; J gene: TRBJ2-7; CDR3 length: 14; CDR3 protein: CAWSSGTEEYEQYF
V gene: TRBV5-1; J gene: TRBJ1-2; CDR3 length: 21; CDR3 protein: CASSLWAGDVLRSEANYGYTF
V gene: TRBV5-1; J gene: TRBJ2-1; CDR3 length: 18; CDR3 protein: CASSLGIGGGLRSNEQFF
V gene: TRBV10-2; J gene: TRBJ1-5; CDR3 length: 11; CDR3 protein: CATGTNQPQHF
V gene: TRBV28; J gene: TRBJ1-5; CDR3 length: 16; CDR3 protein: CASTTPAGTGGQPQHF
V gene: TRBV7-8; J gene: TRBJ2-4; CDR3 length: 18; CDR3 protein: CASSLETSGMTAKNIQYF
V gene: TRBV2; J gene: TRBJ1-4; CDR3 length: 15; CDR3 protein: CASSANTGVGEKLFF
V gene: TRBV6-6; J gene: TRBJ1-1; CDR3 length: 13; CDR3 protein: CASSYRGGSEAFF
V gene: TRBV28; J gene: TRBJ1-1; CDR3 length: 12; CDR3 protein: CASSPTPTEAFF
V gene: TRBV9; J gene: TRBJ2-3; CDR3 length: 13; CDR3 protein: CASSVVSTDTQYF
V gene: TRBV7-8; J gene: TRBJ1-4; CDR3 length: 12; CDR3 protein: CASGGAGEKLFF
V gene: TRBV30; J gene: TRBJ1-2; CDR3 length: 15; CDR3 protein: CAWSTRGGRDYGYTF
V gene: TRBV5-1; J gene: TRBJ2-7; CDR3 length: 16; CDR3 protein: CASSIPLSGNSYEQYF
V gene: TRBV7-8; J gene: TRBJ1-1; CDR3 length: 12; CDR3 protein: CASRLGFGEAFF
V gene: TRBV6-1; J gene: TRBJ1-5; CDR3 length: 14; CDR3 protein: CASRGAGTYQPQHF
V gene: TRBV28; J gene: TRBJ1-1; CDR3 length: 13; CDR3 protein: CASSLSRTDEAFF
V gene: TRBV28; J gene: TRBJ1-1; CDR3 length: 14; CDR3 protein: CASSLPGQVIEAFF
V gene: TRBV19; J gene: TRBJ1-1; CDR3 length: 16; CDR3 protein: CASSIGRSIGNTEAFF
V gene: TRBV6-5; J gene: TRBJ1-1; CDR3 length: 11; CDR3 protein: CARTGPTEAFF
V gene: TRBV7-9; J gene: TRBJ1-1; CDR3 length: 13; CDR3 protein: CASTVFRDTEAFF
V gene: TRBV5-1; J gene: TRBJ2-2; CDR3 length: 15; CDR3 protein: CASNWGQGASGELFF
V gene: TRBV30; J gene: TRBJ1-1; CDR3 length: 11; CDR3 protein: CAWSVASEAFF
V gene: TRBV6-5; J gene: TRBJ2-1; CDR3 length: 15; CDR3 protein: CASSSTSGKNNEQFF
V gene: TRBV7-9; J gene: TRBJ1-2; CDR3 length: 15; CDR3 protein: CASSLGQGEANGYTF
V gene: TRBV6-1; J gene: TRBJ2-1; CDR3 length: 10; CDR3 protein: CASANNEQFF
V gene: TRBV30; J gene: TRBJ1-3; CDR3 length: 14; CDR3 protein: CAWDMTGVGNTIYF
V gene: TRBV13; J gene: TRBJ2-4; CDR3 length: 14; CDR3 protein: CASSLFQGKNIQYF
V gene: TRBV6-5; J gene: TRBJ1-6; CDR3 length: 14; CDR3 protein: CASSYESNNSPLHF
V gene: TRBV28; J gene: TRBJ2-7; CDR3 length: 12; CDR3 protein: CASSILSLEQYF
V gene: TRBV5-1; J gene: TRBJ2-6; CDR3 length: 18; CDR3 protein: CASTLDRGPGSGANVLTF
V gene: TRBV18; J gene: TRBJ1-1; CDR3 length: 16; CDR3 protein: CASSASGSEYDTEAFF
V gene: TRBV20-1; J gene: TRBJ1-1; CDR3 length: 11; CDR3 protein: CSAYMNTEAFF
V gene: TRBV5-8; J gene: TRBJ2-7; CDR3 length: 15; CDR3 protein: CASSWGRQAAYEQYF
V gene: TRBV7-2; J gene: TRBJ1-5; CDR3 length: 13; CDR3 protein: CASSLKGDQPQHF
V gene: TRBV5-5; J gene: TRBJ1-1; CDR3 length: 15; CDR3 protein: CASSLAPGQYTEAFF
V gene: TRBV5-8; J gene: TRBJ2-7; CDR3 length: 10; CDR3 protein: CACGGYEQYF
V gene: TRBV7-8; J gene: TRBJ2-5; CDR3 length: 12; CDR3 protein: CASSSGGETQYF
V gene: TRBV7-9; J gene: TRBJ2-3; CDR3 length: 13; CDR3 protein: CASSLGATDTQYF
V gene: TRBV7-9; J gene: TRBJ2-3; CDR3 length: 14; CDR3 protein: CASTSGIPTDTQYF
V gene: TRBV2; J gene: TRBJ2-1; CDR3 length: 12; CDR3 protein: CASRGSYNEQFF
V gene: TRBV13; J gene: TRBJ2-2; CDR3 length: 16; CDR3 protein: CASSHPGGPNTGELFF
V gene: TRBV5-1; J gene: TRBJ2-3; CDR3 length: 15; CDR3 protein: CASNNGGSGSDTQYF
V gene: TRBV27; J gene: TRBJ2-5; CDR3 length: 16; CDR3 protein: CASSPLSTGNQETQYF
V gene: TRBV27; J gene: TRBJ2-5; CDR3 length: 15; CDR3 protein: CASSLSQRGGETQYF
V gene: TRBV29-1; J gene: TRBJ2-1; CDR3 length: 15; CDR3 protein: CSAPVMPAGGNEQFF
V gene: TRBV19; J gene: TRBJ1-2; CDR3 length: 17; CDR3 protein: CASSMIGDGGGYYGYTF
V gene: TRBV6-1; J gene: TRBJ1-3; CDR3 length: 14; CDR3 protein: CASSVPGRGNTIYF
V gene: TRBV5-1; J gene: TRBJ2-2; CDR3 length: 16; CDR3 protein: CASSVLGTGDTGELFF
V gene: TRBV25-1; J gene: TRBJ2-5; CDR3 length: 14; CDR3 protein: CASSDSIAGETQYF
V gene: TRBV4-2; J gene: TRBJ1-2; CDR3 length: 15; CDR3 protein: CASSQPGAQNYGYTF